The clone carrying this TCR beta chain appeared a few times. What it binds is unknown. This entry belongs to a study of T-cell reconstitution after alpha-beta-depleted transplantation in children. General study results and limits: By about two months after transplant, alpha-beta T cells reportedly arose from several hundred graft clones that had expanded.

During its preparation, the TCRbeta library received unique molecular identifiers. MiXCR, run by TCRdb on the PCR reads, gives a single entry per CDR3 protein. Of 550,000 to 800,000 distinct CDR3 sequences in the sample, approximately 14% are singletons; the top ten hold approximately 0.8%. This CDR3 has 17 amino acids. Germline-derived CDR1 and CDR2 are SGHVS and FNYEAQ. Trimming removed 1 base from V and 1 base from J, with 13 bases in between. The source was PBMCs, collected before TCRalphabeta/CD19-depleted stem cell transplant. The rearrangement links TRBV7-6 to TRBJ2-2, with D perhaps TRBD2 (5 bases). The receptor was derived from a girl aged 2-9 years with congenital amegakaryocytic thrombocytopenia, due to receive a stem cell transplant. DNA of the CDR3: TGTGCCAGCAGCTTAGATTCTCGCGGAGGGAACACCGGGGAGCTGTTTTTT. Translation: CASSLDSRGGNTGELFF.